These 22 T cell receptor beta chains share one sample of origin, sequenced in a study of Graves' ophthalmopathy and Graves' hyperthyroidism. Amplification targeted the TCR beta CDR3 regions, with RNA transcripts as the source material. The first round was an RT-PCR with HTBI primers, and the second round was a multiplex PCR. MiXCR was run by TCRdb on the multiplex PCR reads, yielding one entry per CDR3 protein. The top ten hold 9.8% of the sample, which has roughly 500,000 distinct CDR3 sequences, around 15% seen once. Material for sequencing was blood. These TCRs come from a woman aged 25 to 45 with Graves' ophthalmopathy.

This clonotype was observed at least ten times. This rearrangement joins TRBV11-1 to TRBJ2-7; D is perhaps TRBD1 (5 bases). The CDR3 has 15 residues. Deletions cut 8 bases from V and 4 bases from J, with 21 bases between. Germline V gives CDR1 SGHAT, CDR2 FQDESV (reference sequence). This CDR3 is CASPPGQQAVYEQYF. CDR3 nucleotides: TGTGCCAGCCCCCCCGGGCAACAGGCGGTTTACGAGCAGTACTTC.

As to this clonotype: Since a much larger clone is just one base distant, this may be a read error. J is TRBJ1-1 and V is TRBV12-5; perhaps TRBD1 as D (5 bases). In germline, CDR1 is LGHNT, CDR2 FRNRAP. This CDR3 region has 15 residues. The CDR3 sequence: CASGKRRDWNTEACF. For the CDR3, the DNA is TGTGCTAGTGGTAAGCGCCGGGACTGGAACACTGAAGCTTGCTTT.

The chain uses TRBV7-9 and TRBJ2-4; no clear D. The germline V gene has CDR1 SEHNR and CDR2 FQNEAQ (reference sequence). The length of the CDR3 is 16 residues. Trimming shortened V by 4 bases and J by 1 base, and 14 bases separated the two germline ends. CDR3 DNA: TGTGCCAGCAGCTCATCGGCGCTCTCGGCCAAAAACATTCAGTACTTC. Residues: CASSSSALSAKNIQYF.

This clonotype was recorded many times. This chain uses TRBV28 with TRBJ2-7; 9 bases match TRBD2. The CDR3 runs 14 residues. The V segment lost 2 bases and the J segment 1 base; nucleotides outside the gene matches: 0. CDR1 is MDHEN and CDR2 is SYDVKM in the germline V gene. CDR3 amino acids: CASSLAGGSYEQYF. The CDR3 coding sequence is TGTGCCAGCAGTTTAGCGGGGGGGTCCTACGAGCAGTACTTC.

At least ten counts were recorded for this clonotype. The rearrangement joins TRBV7-2 to TRBJ2-5; no firm D call. CDR1 is SGHTA and CDR2 is FQGNSA in the germline V gene. This CDR3 has 13 residues. Trimming took 5 bases from V and 5 from J, leaving 12 bases between them. The CDR3 DNA reads TGTGCCAGCAGCCCTAGAACCGGGGAGACCCAGTACTTC. Protein: CASSPRTGETQYF.

This clonotype was seen at least ten times. The chain combines TRBV12-3 or TRBV12-4 with TRBJ2-5; D might be TRBD1 (5 bases). Between the trimmed V and J ends, which lost 0 bases and 2 bases, there was a span of 10 bases. The CDR3 runs 15 residues. CDR3 DNA: TGTGCCAGCAGTTTAGCACGGACACAGCAAGAGACCCAGTACTTC. It specifies CASSLARTQQETQYF.

This clonotype has at least ten counts. V usage is TRBV7-2 and J usage is TRBJ1-2; D uncertain. The CDR3 is 11 amino acids. Germline-derived CDR1 and CDR2 are SGHTA and FQGNSA. Trimming took 10 bases from V and 4 from J, leaving 10 bases between them. Here the CDR3 DNA reads TGTGCCACCACCAGTTCCTATGGCTACACCTTC. Translating it yields CATTSSYGYTF. Based on the CDR3 plus reference TRBV7-2 and TRBJ1-2, the full variable domain is GAGVSQSPSNKVTEKGKDVELRCDPISGHTALYWYRQSLGQGLEFLIYFQGNSAPDKSGLPSDRFSAERTGGSVSTLTIQRTQQEDSAVYLCATTSSYGYTFGSGTRLTVV.

The V and J genes are TRBV11-2 and TRBJ2-2; no clear D gene. V dropped 0 bases and J dropped 4 bases, with 9 bases sitting between them. Germline V gives CDR1 SGHAT, CDR2 FQNNGV. The CDR3 has 15 amino acids. CDR3 sequence (DNA): TGTGCCAGCAGCTTAGACCCCAGTCCCACCGGGGAGCTGTTTTTT. This gives the protein CASSLDPSPTGELFF.

This clonotype was seen ten or more times. The V call is TRBV5-6, the J call TRBJ1-5; D perhaps matches TRBD1 (5 bases). The CDR3 covers 15 residues. The germline CDR1 and CDR2 sequences are SGHDT and YYEEEE. Trimming took off 2 bases at V and 4 bases at J, with 13 bases between the two ends. The CDR3 is CASSLRPTANQPQHF. The CDR3 nucleotides read TGTGCCAGCAGCTTACGCCCGACAGCGAATCAGCCCCAGCATTTT.

This clonotype was seen repeatedly, ten times or more. This chain links TRBV5-1 with TRBJ2-2, with TRBD2 matching over 10 bases. After removal of 3 bases from V and 4 bases from J, the junction contained 6 bases not matched to a gene. Germline V gene lookup returns CDR1 SGHRS and CDR2 YFSETQ. The CDR3 is made up of 16 amino acids. The CDR3 sequence is CASSWLAGDSTGELFF. CDR3 nucleotide sequence: TGCGCCAGCAGCTGGCTAGCGGGGGATTCCACCGGGGAGCTGTTTTTT.

This clonotype was found many times. This chain uses TRBV30 with TRBJ2-7, with D tentatively TRBD1 (5 bases). The V and J ends lost 2 bases and 1 base respectively, with 9 bases between them. Looked up from germline, CDR1 is GTSNPN and CDR2 is SVGIG (reference sequence). This CDR3 region has 13 residues. The CDR3 spells CAWSLDTSYEQYF. The CDR3 coding sequence is TGTGCCTGGAGTTTGGACACTTCCTACGAGCAGTACTTC.

This clonotype was counted ten times or more. V and J are TRBV7-2 and TRBJ2-7; D possibly corresponds to TRBD1 (6 bases). Germline V gives CDR1 SGHTA, CDR2 FQGNSA. The CDR3 has 15 amino acids. V was shortened by 4 bases and J by 0 bases, with 13 bases between the two germline ends. This chain's CDR3 is CASSSTTGTSYEQYF. Here the CDR3 DNA reads TGTGCCAGCAGCTCGACCACAGGGACCTCCTACGAGCAGTACTTC.

This clonotype was recorded many times. The V and J genes are TRBV20-1 and TRBJ1-6; TRBD1 agrees at 10 bases. V dropped 5 bases and J dropped 7; count of bases not matched to a gene: 5. This CDR3 contains 14 residues. Germline V gives CDR1 DFQATT, CDR2 SNEGSKA (reference sequence). CDR3: CSAGDRGLNSPLHF. The CDR3 nucleotides are TGCAGTGCTGGGGACAGGGGACTAAATTCACCCCTCCACTTT.

This clonotype was seen ten or more times. V gene TRBV6-2 or TRBV6-3 combines with J gene TRBJ2-5; 8 nucleotides align to TRBD2. The CDR3 is 13 amino acids. The V and J ends lost 6 bases and 4 bases, in that order; junction bases with no gene match: 4. Germline CDR1 MNHEY, CDR2 SVGEGT. The CDR3: CASSPGGIETQYF. The CDR3, as DNA: TGTGCCAGCAGCCCGGGAGGGATAGAGACCCAGTACTTC.

In its sample, this clonotype was seen a few times. The chain joins TRBV9 to TRBJ1-1; D possibly corresponds to TRBD1 (6 bases). Per germline, CDR1 SGDLS and CDR2 YYNGEE. Trimming pared 3 bases from V and 4 bases from J, leaving 19 bases between. CDR3 length: 16 residues. DNA of the CDR3: TGTGCCAGCAGCGCTAATACAGGGTTTGGGCTCACTGAAGCTTTCTTT. As protein: CASSANTGFGLTEAFF.

This clonotype was recorded at least ten times. This chain joins TRBV20-1 and TRBJ2-5, with TRBD2 matching 9 bases. Trimming removed 7 bases from V and 5 bases from J; junction bases left unmatched: 8. Germline CDR1 and CDR2: DFQATT and SNEGSKA (reference sequence). The CDR3 contains 13 residues. CDR3 sequence (DNA): TGCAGTGGCCAGCGGGGGGTCGATGAGACCCAGTACTTC. This encodes CSGQRGVDETQYF.

Ten or more counts support this clonotype. This chain connects TRBV19 to TRBJ2-7; TRBD2 might be the D (5 bases). V shed 6 bases and J shed 4 bases, with 10 bases lying between them. The length of the CDR3 is 12 residues. Germline V gene lookup returns CDR1 LNHDA and CDR2 SQIVND (reference sequence). The CDR3 sequence is CASSGNRYEQYF. The CDR3 DNA reads as TGTGCCAGTAGCGGGAACAGATACGAGCAGTACTTC. The whole variable domain, filled in from reference TRBV19 and TRBJ2-7, reads DGGITQSPKYLFRKEGQNVTLSCEQNLNHDAMYWYRQDPGQGLRLIYYSQIVNDFQKGDIAEGYSVSREKKESFPLTVTSAQKNPTAFYLCASSGNRYEQYFGPGTRLTVT.

Ten or more counts support this clonotype. The V gene is TRBV7-2, the J gene TRBJ2-2; TRBD2 aligns across 7 bases. The CDR3 runs 14 residues. J gave up 2 bases and V 7 bases, and 4 bases lay outside the gene matches. Germline V gene lookup returns CDR1 SGHTA and CDR2 FQGNSA. The CDR3 nucleotides are TGTGCCAGCACAGGACTAGTTAACACCGGGGAGCTGTTTTTT. This gives the protein CASTGLVNTGELFF.

The V gene is TRBV27, the J gene TRBJ2-7, with TRBD1 matching 8 bases. After removal of 5 bases from V and 7 bases from J, the junction contained 10 bases not matched to a gene. The germline CDR1 and CDR2 sequences are MNHEY and SMNVEV (reference sequence). The CDR3 runs to 14 residues. CDR3 sequence reads: CASSPTDRVWEQYF. In nucleotides, the CDR3 is TGTGCCAGCAGTCCGACGGACAGGGTGTGGGAGCAGTACTTC.

Turning to this clonotype: Germline is not matched at one junction end, which may reflect a read error. J is TRBJ1-1 and V is TRBV28; D not resolved. CDR3 length: 16 amino acids. Germline V gene data show CDR1 as MDHEN and CDR2 as SYDVKM. CDR3 amino acids: CASSPAGGRRNTEACF. DNA of the CDR3: TGTGCCAGCAGCCCCGCCGGAGGTAGGAGGAACACTGAAGCTTGCTTT. The variable domain in full, completed from reference TRBV28 and TRBJ1-1, reads DVKVTQSSRYLVKRTGEKVFLECVQDMDHENMFWYRQDPGLGLRLIYFSYDVKMKEKGDIPEGYSVSREKKERFSLILESASTNQTSMYLCASSPAGGRRNTEACFGQGTRLTVV.

This clonotype has a handful of counts. This chain joins TRBV14 and TRBJ1-1; D is possibly TRBD1 (5 bases). V was trimmed by 4 bases and J by 4 bases, leaving 13 bases between them. Germline V CDR1 and CDR2: SGHDN, FVKESK. The CDR3 sequence is 14 residues long. CDR3 amino acids: CASSPVSGLTEAFF. CDR3 DNA: TGTGCCAGCAGCCCGGTTTCAGGGCTCACTGAAGCTTTCTTT. Variable domain in full (rest from reference TRBV14 and TRBJ1-1): EAGVTQFPSHSVIEKGQTVTLRCDPISGHDNLYWYRRVMGKEIKFLLHFVKESKQDESGMPNNRFLAERTGGTYSTLKVQPAELEDSGVYFCASSPVSGLTEAFFGQGTRLTVV.

V gene TRBV19 combines with J gene TRBJ1-2; 7 bases map to TRBD1. V lost 6 bases to trimming and J lost 6 bases; unmatched junction nucleotides: 16. CDR1 and CDR2 (germline): LNHDA, SQIVND (reference sequence). The length of the CDR3 is 16 residues. The CDR3 region has the DNA TGTGCCAGTAGCCCGACGACAGGGAGGTGGGTGGATGGCTACACCTTC. Translated: CASSPTTGRWVDGYTF.